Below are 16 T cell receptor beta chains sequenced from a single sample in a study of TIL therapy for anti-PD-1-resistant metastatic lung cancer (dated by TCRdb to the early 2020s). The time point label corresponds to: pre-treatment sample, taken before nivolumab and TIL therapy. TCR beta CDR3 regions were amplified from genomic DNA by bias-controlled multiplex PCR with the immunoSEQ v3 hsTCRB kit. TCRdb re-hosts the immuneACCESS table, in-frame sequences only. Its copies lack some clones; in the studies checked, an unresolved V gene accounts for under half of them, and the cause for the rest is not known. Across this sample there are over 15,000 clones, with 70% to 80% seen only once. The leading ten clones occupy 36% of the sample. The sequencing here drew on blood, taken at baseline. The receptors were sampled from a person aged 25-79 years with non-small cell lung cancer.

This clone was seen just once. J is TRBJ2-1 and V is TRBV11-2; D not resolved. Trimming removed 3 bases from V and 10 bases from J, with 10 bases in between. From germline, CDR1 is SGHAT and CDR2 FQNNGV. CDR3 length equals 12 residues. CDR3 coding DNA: TGTGCCAGCAGCTTCATCTCGTGGGAGCAGTTCTTC. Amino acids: CASSFISWEQFF.

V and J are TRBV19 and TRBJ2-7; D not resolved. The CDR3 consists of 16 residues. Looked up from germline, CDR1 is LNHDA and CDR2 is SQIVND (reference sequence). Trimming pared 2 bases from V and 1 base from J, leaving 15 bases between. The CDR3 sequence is CASSISAGPWSYEQYF. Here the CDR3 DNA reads TGTGCCAGTAGTATATCCGCCGGACCGTGGTCCTACGAGCAGTACTTC.

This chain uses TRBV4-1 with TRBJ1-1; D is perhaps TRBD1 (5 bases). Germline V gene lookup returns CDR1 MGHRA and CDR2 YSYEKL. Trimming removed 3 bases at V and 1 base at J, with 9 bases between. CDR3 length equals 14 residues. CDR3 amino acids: CASSHLTGNTEAFF. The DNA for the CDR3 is TGCGCCAGCAGCCACCTAACAGGGAACACTGAAGCTTTCTTT.

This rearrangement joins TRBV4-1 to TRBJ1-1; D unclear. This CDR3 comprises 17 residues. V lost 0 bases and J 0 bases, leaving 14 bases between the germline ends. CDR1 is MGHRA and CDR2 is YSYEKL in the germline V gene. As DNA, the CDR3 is TGCGCCAGCAGCCAAGATTTGGGATCTTACATGAACACTGAAGCTTTCTTT. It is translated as CASSQDLGSYMNTEAFF.

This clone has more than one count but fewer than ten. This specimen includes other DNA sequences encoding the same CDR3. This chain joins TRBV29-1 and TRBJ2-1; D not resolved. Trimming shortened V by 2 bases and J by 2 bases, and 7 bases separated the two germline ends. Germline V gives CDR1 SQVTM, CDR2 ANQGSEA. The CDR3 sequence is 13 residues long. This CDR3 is CSVELPTYNEQFF. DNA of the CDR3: TGCAGCGTTGAATTACCAACCTACAATGAGCAGTTCTTC.

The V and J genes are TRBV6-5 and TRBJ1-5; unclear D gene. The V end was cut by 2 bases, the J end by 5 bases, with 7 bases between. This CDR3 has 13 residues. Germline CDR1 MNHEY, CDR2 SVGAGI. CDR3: CASSYERDQPQHF. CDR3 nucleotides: TGTGCCAGCAGTTACGAGCGGGATCAGCCCCAGCATTTT.

CDR3 amino acids: CASSRDSPLHF. The CDR3 nucleotides are TGTGCCAGCAGTCGAGATTCACCCCTCCACTTT. J is TRBJ1-6 and V is TRBV2; D gene uncertain. The V end was cut by 5 bases, the J end by 8 bases, with 4 bases between. The CDR3 runs 11 residues. Germline-derived CDR1 and CDR2 are SNHLY and FYNNEI.

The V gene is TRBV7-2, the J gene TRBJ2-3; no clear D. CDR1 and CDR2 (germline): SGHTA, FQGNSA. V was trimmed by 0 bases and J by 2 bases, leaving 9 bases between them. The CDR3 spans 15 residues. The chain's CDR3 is CASSLAGYHTDTQYF. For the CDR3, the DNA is TGTGCCAGCAGCTTAGCAGGATACCACACAGATACGCAGTATTTT.

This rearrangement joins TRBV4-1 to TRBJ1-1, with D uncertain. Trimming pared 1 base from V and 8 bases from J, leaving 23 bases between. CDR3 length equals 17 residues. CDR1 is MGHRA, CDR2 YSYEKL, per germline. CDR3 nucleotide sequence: TGCGCCAGCAGCCAAGTAGACCTGGGCTGGCTTAGGGTGGAAGCTTTCTTT. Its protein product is CASSQVDLGWLRVEAFF.

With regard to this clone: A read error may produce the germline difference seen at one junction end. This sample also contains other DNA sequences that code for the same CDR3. The CDR3 sequence: CAWSVGLGMNTEAFF. CDR3 DNA: TGTGCCTGGAGTGTAGGTCTGGGCATGAACACTGAGGCTTTCTTT. The chain has TRBV30 and TRBJ1-1; D is uncertain. Germline assignment: CDR1 GTSNPN and CDR2 SVGIG (reference sequence). The CDR3 length is 15 residues.

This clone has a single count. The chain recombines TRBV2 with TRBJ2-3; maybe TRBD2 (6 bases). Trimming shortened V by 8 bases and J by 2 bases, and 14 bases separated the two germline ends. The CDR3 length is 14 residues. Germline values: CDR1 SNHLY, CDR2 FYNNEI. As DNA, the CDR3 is TGTGCCAGCGTCATATCGGGGGACACAGATACGCAGTATTTT. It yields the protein CASVISGDTDTQYF.

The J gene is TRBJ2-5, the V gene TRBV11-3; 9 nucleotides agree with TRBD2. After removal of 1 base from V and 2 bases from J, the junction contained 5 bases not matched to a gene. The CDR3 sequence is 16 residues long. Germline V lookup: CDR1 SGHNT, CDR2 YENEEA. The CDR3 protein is CASSLVAGGRQETQYF. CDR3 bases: TGTGCCAGCAGCTTAGTGGCGGGGGGGCGGCAAGAGACCCAGTACTTC.

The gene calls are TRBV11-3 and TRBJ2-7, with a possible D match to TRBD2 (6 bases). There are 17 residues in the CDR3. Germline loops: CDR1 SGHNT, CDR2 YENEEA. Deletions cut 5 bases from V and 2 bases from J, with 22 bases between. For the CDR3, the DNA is TGTGCCAGCAGCCCCGGGGGATGGCGCACAACAACCTACGAGCAGTACTTC. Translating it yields CASSPGGWRTTTYEQYF.

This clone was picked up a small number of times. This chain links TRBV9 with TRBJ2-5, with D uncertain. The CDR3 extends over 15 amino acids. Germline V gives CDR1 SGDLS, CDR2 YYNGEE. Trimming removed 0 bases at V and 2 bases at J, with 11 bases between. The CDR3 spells CASSVGSADQETQYF. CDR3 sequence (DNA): TGTGCCAGCAGCGTAGGGAGCGCAGATCAAGAGACCCAGTACTTC.

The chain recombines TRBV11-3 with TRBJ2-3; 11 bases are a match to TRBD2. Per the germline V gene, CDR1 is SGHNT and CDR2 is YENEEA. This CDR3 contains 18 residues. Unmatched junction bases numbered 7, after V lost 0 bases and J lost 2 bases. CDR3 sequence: CASSLDSPSGGPTDTQYF. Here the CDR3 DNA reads TGTGCCAGCAGCTTAGACTCACCTAGCGGGGGGCCCACAGATACGCAGTATTTT.

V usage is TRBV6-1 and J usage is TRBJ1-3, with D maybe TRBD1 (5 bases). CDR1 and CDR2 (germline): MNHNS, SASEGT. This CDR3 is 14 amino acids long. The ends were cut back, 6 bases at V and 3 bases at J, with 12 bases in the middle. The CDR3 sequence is CASSVDSSGNTIYF. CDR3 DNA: TGTGCCAGCAGCGTCGACAGTAGTGGAAACACCATATATTTT.